This T cell receptor beta chain was obtained from a study of blood T cell repertoires in COVID-19. Study-level information: The origin of the acute and convalescent COVID-19 samples was the United States, Italy and Spain. Sources were T cells, B-cell-depleted T cells, or PBMCs; the material itself was cDNA or gDNA.

It was during active infection that Seattle patients were enrolled and then longitudinally followed. Original data processing: Scientists estimated how many nucleated cells there were by amplifying reference gene primers. Libraries were prepared by immunoSEQ multiplex PCR; TCRdb keeps only in-frame clonotypes and omits some of them. The DNA gave D and trimming, while V, J and clone size come from that table. This sample has 200,000 to 250,000 clones, with approximately 85% found just once. This clone has a handful of counts. The sequenced material came from peripheral blood. The TCR originated in a man between 50 and 59 years old with COVID-19, enrolled during active disease.

CDR3 sequence (DNA): TGTGCCAGCAGCAAAGGCAGGATATACGAGCAGTACTTC. This sequence encodes CASSKGRIYEQYF. V is TRBV21-1 and J is TRBJ2-7; the D call in the table, TRBD1, was not verified against the DNA. TRBV21-1 has pseudogene status. The CDR3 totals 13 residues.